This T cell receptor (beta chain) was sequenced for a study of vaccination effects on CD4 cells after COVID-19. Study background: As their vaccination, participants received two doses of either BNT162b2 or mRNA-1273.

With respect to this clone: Its antigen is not known.

After expansion with viral peptide pools in the ViraFEST assay, antigen-specific CD4+ T cells were sequenced. Researchers isolated CD4+ T cells once approximately ten days of culture had elapsed. Vaccine recipients, nucleocapsid antibody negative, had no prior SARS-CoV-2 infection. Cultures of about 2 million PBMC per well contained approximately 10 IU/ml IL-2 plus 10 ug/ml peptides. This CDR3 is built from 18 residues. The germline gives CDR1 SGHTA, CDR2 FQGNSA. V was cut by 2 bases and J by 0 bases, with 17 bases left in between. The repertoire was sequenced with immunoSEQ multiplex PCR; TCRdb's copy has only in-frame clones and lacks some. Of 70,000 to 75,000 clones in the sample, roughly 78% were seen once.

The rearrangement uses TRBV7-2 and TRBJ1-3; D remains ambiguous. Specimen: CD4+ T cells from PBMCs cultured with HCoV-OC43 spike peptides, collected before COVID-19 vaccination. Subset given: HCoV-OC43 spike overlapping peptide pool stimulation. The TCR sequence derives from a human donor who received a COVID-19 vaccine. The CDR3 nucleotides are TGTGCCAGCAGCTTATCATTTCGAGGGAAAGTCTCTGGAAACACCATATATTTT. Its translation is CASSLSFRGKVSGNTIYF.